This T cell receptor (beta chain) derives from a study of T cell clonotyping in hematopoietic cell transplantation. In the study overall: Recipients' pretransplant samples followed cytoreduction.

This clone appeared a single time. Its specificity is unknown. Time point described: recipient sample about 28 days before transplant, after cytoreduction. V was cut by 4 bases and J by 1 base, with 17 bases left in between. Germline lookup yields CDR1 SGHRS and CDR2 YFSETQ. This CDR3 has 16 residues. Using immunoSEQ multiplex PCR, the repertoire was profiled, and TCRdb retains in-frame clones only, with some absent. The sample consists of approximately 46,000 clones, 65% to 90% of them appearing once. Study-level findings and limits: Few recipient clonotypes overlapped donors; over 97% were de novo at given depth.

V is TRBV5-1 and J is TRBJ1-2; D remains unclear. The sequencing here drew on peripheral blood mononuclear cells, taken before stem cell transplant. This receptor was obtained from a man aged 60 to 75 with biphenotypic leukemia. Some clones in this sample may be carry-over from other donors' samples. The CDR3, as DNA: TGCGCCAGCAGCCTCCCCCAGAGTAACGATAACTATGGCTACACCTTC. Its protein product is CASSLPQSNDNYGYTF. The entire variable domain, with the rest obtained from reference TRBV5-1 and TRBJ1-2, is as follows: KAGVTQTPRYLIKTRGQQVTLSCSPISGHRSVSWYQQTPGQGLQFLFEYFSETQRNKGNFPGRFSGRQFSNSRSEMNVSTLELGDSALYLCASSLPQSNDNYGYTFGSGTRLTVV.